These 25 T cell receptor beta chains were all obtained from the same sample, sequenced in a study of cytomegalovirus exposure and HLA in healthy donors. PCR primers comprised 60 Vbeta and 13 Jbeta primers. Only in-frame clones appear in the TCRdb table, and some are missing; sequencing was by immunoSEQ multiplex PCR. Among 200,000 to 250,000 clones listed, about 70% were seen once. Material for sequencing was PBMCs. The receptor set was obtained from a woman under 40 in good health and CMV-seronegative.

The chain links TRBV18 to TRBJ2-5; no clear D gene. CDR1 and CDR2 from the germline V gene are KGHSH and LQKENI. The ends were cut back, 4 bases at V and 3 bases at J, with 12 bases in the middle. The CDR3 runs 14 residues. CDR3 loop: CASSQPWAEETQYF. The CDR3 DNA is TGTGCCAGCTCACAGCCCTGGGCCGAAGAGACCCAGTACTTC.

The V gene is TRBV29-1, the J gene TRBJ1-2; 11 bases line up with TRBD1. The germline V gene encodes CDR1 SQVTM and CDR2 ANQGSEA. V was pared by 4 bases and J by 3 bases, with 7 bases of the junction left unmatched. The CDR3 extends over 15 amino acids. CDR3 region: CSVADRGQRDYGYTF. CDR3 bases: TGCAGCGTTGCGGACAGGGGGCAGAGAGACTATGGCTACACCTTC.

J is TRBJ2-5 and V is TRBV2, with TRBD2 as a possible D gene (6 bases). CDR1 and CDR2 (germline): SNHLY, FYNNEI. The CDR3 loop spans 13 amino acids. V was shortened by 4 bases and J by 5 bases, with 11 bases between the two germline ends. The DNA of the CDR3 is TGTGCCAGCAGTGCTAGGAGGGACGAGACCCAGTACTTC. This encodes CASSARRDETQYF.

The genes are TRBV5-4 and TRBJ2-5; no firm D call. The J call is uncertain, as TRBJ2-7 better fits the DNA end. Germline loops: CDR1 SGHNT, CDR2 YYREEE (reference sequence). The CDR3 has 12 residues. The CDR3 coding sequence is TGTGCCAGCAGCCCTAATTCCTACGAGCAGTACTTC. It translates to CASSPNSYEQYF.

The chain has TRBV9 and TRBJ2-7, with D perhaps matching TRBD1 (5 bases). CDR1 and CDR2 from the germline V gene are SGDLS and YYNGEE. This CDR3 spans 14 amino acids. V lost 4 bases and J 1 base, leaving 12 bases between the germline ends. CDR3 loop: CASSPRTYSYEQYF. CDR3 in DNA: TGTGCCAGCAGCCCCCGGACATATTCCTACGAGCAGTACTTC. The full variable domain, with the rest looked up from reference TRBV9 and TRBJ2-7, is DSGVTQTPKHLITATGQRVTLRCSPRSGDLSVYWYQQSLDQGLQFLIQYYNGEERAKGNILERFSAQQFPDLHSELNLSSLELGDSALYFCASSPRTYSYEQYFGPGTRLTVT.

The gene calls are TRBV7-8 and TRBJ1-1, with D perhaps matching TRBD1 (6 bases). The CDR3 contains 13 residues. CDR1 and CDR2 from the germline V gene are SGHVS and FQNEAQ. V lost 5 bases and J 7 bases, leaving 14 bases between the germline ends. The CDR3 reads CASSLQGSGEAFF. CDR3 bases: TGTGCCAGCAGCCTACAGGGTTCGGGTGAAGCTTTCTTT.

The chain is built from TRBV4-1 and TRBJ1-1; 12 positions match TRBD1. CDR1 is MGHRA, CDR2 YSYEKL, per germline. After removal of 2 bases from V and 2 bases from J, the junction contained 6 bases not matched to a gene. The CDR3 sequence is 17 residues long. The CDR3 DNA follows: TGCGCCAGCAGCCAAACCGGGACAGGGGGCGGTAACACTGAAGCTTTCTTT. Its translation: CASSQTGTGGGNTEAFF.

The chain has TRBV28 and TRBJ1-2; D is unclear. The length of the CDR3 is 12 residues. The germline gives CDR1 MDHEN, CDR2 SYDVKM. V was trimmed by 10 bases and J by 2 bases, leaving 11 bases between them. CDR3 residues: CATLTENYGYTF. CDR3 DNA: TGTGCCACCCTGACGGAGAACTATGGCTACACCTTC.

The rearrangement links TRBV20-1 to TRBJ2-1, with 10 positions matching TRBD2. CDR1 DFQATT and CDR2 SNEGSKA come from the germline V gene (reference sequence). Trimming removed 8 bases from V and 12 bases from J; junction bases left unmatched: 7. This CDR3 is built from 11 residues. CDR3 loop: CSSGLAGAQFF. In DNA, the CDR3 is TGCAGTTCCGGCCTAGCGGGAGCGCAGTTCTTC.

The chain recombines TRBV5-4 with TRBJ1-6, with D perhaps matching TRBD1 (5 bases). The CDR3 extends over 13 amino acids. Germline assignment: CDR1 SGHNT and CDR2 YYREEE (reference sequence). V was cut by 0 bases and J by 13 bases, with 11 bases left in between. CDR3 in amino acids: CASSLDGNRPLHF. CDR3 bases: TGTGCCAGCAGCTTGGATGGGAACAGGCCCCTCCACTTT.

Turning to this clone: One junction end disagrees with the germline gene, perhaps due to a read error. The rearrangement links TRBV19 to TRBJ1-4, with a possible D match to TRBD1 (5 bases). The CDR3 consists of 17 residues. Germline V gives CDR1 LNHDA, CDR2 SQIVND (reference sequence). CDR3 loop: CVSSITGESSTNEKLFF. In DNA form, the CDR3 reads TGTGTCAGTAGTATTACAGGCGAGTCATCAACTAATGAAAAACTGTTTTTT.

This clone was counted only a few times. The V call is TRBV4-2, the J call TRBJ1-1; 8 bases fit TRBD1. The CDR3 length is 14 residues. After removal of 3 bases from V and 5 bases from J, the junction contained 5 bases not matched to a gene. CDR1 and CDR2 from the germline V gene are LGHNA and YNFKEQ. CDR3 DNA sequence: TGTGCCAGCAGCCACGCGACAGGGGAAACTGAAGCTTTCTTT. Translated, it gives CASSHATGETEAFF.

This chain links TRBV7-9 with TRBJ1-2; 7 nucleotides match TRBD1. J gave up 0 bases and V 7 bases, and 14 bases lay outside the gene matches. The CDR3 runs to 17 residues. Germline CDR1 SEHNR, CDR2 FQNEAQ (reference sequence). CDR3 region: CASIPRTGLYANYGYTF. The DNA of the CDR3 is TGTGCCAGCATCCCCCGGACAGGTCTCTACGCTAACTATGGCTACACCTTC.

The V gene is TRBV10-2, the J gene TRBJ1-2, with 9 bases lining up with TRBD1. Germline V gene data show CDR1 as WSHSY and CDR2 as SAAADI. V shed 3 bases and J 4 bases; nucleotides not matched to a gene: 6. The CDR3 spans 15 residues. In nucleotides, the CDR3 is TGCGCCAGCAGTGAAGGGGGACAGGGCCTCTATGGCTACACCTTC. Amino acid sequence: CASSEGGQGLYGYTF.

Only a few counts were recorded for this clone. One end of the junction is discordant with germline, which a read error may explain. The chain has TRBV5-6 and TRBJ2-1; 10 nucleotides align to TRBD2. The CDR3 is 18 amino acids. From germline, CDR1 is SGHDT and CDR2 YYEEEE. The CDR3 spells CATSLGLAGETYLDEQFF. The CDR3 DNA is TGTGCCACCAGCTTGGGGCTAGCGGGAGAAACCTATTTGGATGAGCAGTTCTTC.

V and J are TRBV9 and TRBJ2-5; D is uncertain. V was trimmed by 3 bases and J by 3 bases, leaving 6 bases between them. The CDR3 totals 12 residues. Germline CDR1 and CDR2: SGDLS and YYNGEE. The CDR3 is CASSGREETQYF. The CDR3 DNA is TGTGCCAGCAGCGGCCGGGAAGAGACCCAGTACTTC.

Written as DNA, the CDR3 is TGTGCCAGCAGGCTCGACGGCGGGGGTGGGAAGACCCAGTACTTC. Translation gives CASRLDGGGGKTQYF. The chain has TRBV2 and TRBJ2-7, with TRBD2 matching 7 bases. With the DNA end fitting TRBJ2-5 better, the J assignment may be wrong. CDR3 length: 15 amino acids. Germline assignment: CDR1 SNHLY and CDR2 FYNNEI.

The chain is built from TRBV7-3 and TRBJ1-6; no definite D call. Germline V gene data show CDR1 as SGHTA and CDR2 as FQGTGA. The CDR3 covers 15 residues. V gave up 0 bases and J gave up 10 bases, with 13 bases separating them. The CDR3 DNA follows: TGTGCCAGCAGCTTAACCGAGGAGATGTCATCACCCCTCCACTTT. It translates to CASSLTEEMSSPLHF.

The gene calls are TRBV6-1 and TRBJ2-5, with TRBD2 as a possible D gene (6 bases). Germline CDR1 and CDR2: MNHNS and SASEGT. V shed 5 bases and J shed 4 bases, with 14 bases lying between them. The CDR3 spans 14 residues. CDR3 in DNA: TGTGCCAGCAGTTGGAGGGGCGGTCTAGAGACCCAGTACTTC. It is translated as CASSWRGGLETQYF.

This chain uses TRBV7-3 with TRBJ2-1; possibly TRBD2 for D (6 bases). Per the germline V gene, CDR1 is SGHTA and CDR2 is FQGTGA. The V end was cut by 5 bases, the J end by 5 bases, with 16 bases between. The CDR3 spans 15 residues. The CDR3 coding sequence is TGTGCCAGCAGCCGTACCGGGACTCCGGACAATGAGCAGTTCTTC. It specifies CASSRTGTPDNEQFF.

The rearrangement joins TRBV19 to TRBJ2-7, with D possibly TRBD2 on 6 matching bases. V lost 4 bases and J 0 bases, leaving 10 bases between the germline ends. The germline gives CDR1 LNHDA, CDR2 SQIVND (reference sequence). This CDR3 is 14 amino acids long. CDR3 sequence: CASSTGVGSYEQYF. The CDR3 DNA is TGTGCCAGTAGTACGGGGGTCGGCTCCTACGAGCAGTACTTC.

The genes are TRBV2 and TRBJ1-1, with D possibly being TRBD1 (5 bases). The V end lost 6 bases, the J end lost 1 base, and 6 bases lay between the germline ends. This CDR3 has 12 residues. CDR1 and CDR2 from the germline V gene are SNHLY and FYNNEI. The CDR3 DNA is TGTGCCAGCAGGGACACGAACACTGAAGCTTTCTTT. Its translation: CASRDTNTEAFF.

A remark on this clone: It may be a read error: a sequence one base away is much more abundant. This chain joins TRBV5-6 and TRBJ2-7; possible D gene TRBD1, 6 bases. CDR1 and CDR2 from the germline V gene are SGHDT and YYEEEE. The CDR3 covers 15 residues. Trimming cost V 4 bases and J 7 bases, with 21 bases left between them. CDR3 region: CASSHTTGLLEEQYF. The CDR3 DNA follows: TGTGCCAGCAGCCACACGACAGGCCTCCTAGAAGAGCAGTACTTC.

The chain has TRBV2 and TRBJ2-3, with TRBD2 matching over 15 bases. V lost 5 bases and J lost 0; bases outside the gene matches: 3. Germline V gene lookup returns CDR1 SNHLY and CDR2 FYNNEI. The CDR3 is made up of 17 amino acids. The CDR3 reads CASSQGLAGGSTDTQYF. CDR3 coding DNA: TGTGCCAGCAGTCAGGGACTAGCGGGGGGTAGCACAGATACGCAGTATTTT.

In nucleotides, the CDR3 is TGTGCCAGTAGTATCTCCCGCAATCAGCCCCAGCATTTT. Translating gives CASSISRNQPQHF. V usage is TRBV19 and J usage is TRBJ1-5; D gene ambiguous. The CDR3 sequence is 13 residues long. Germline loops: CDR1 LNHDA, CDR2 SQIVND (reference sequence). V was trimmed by 3 bases and J by 2 bases, leaving 5 bases between them.